This T cell receptor (beta chain) was sequenced during a study of blood T cell repertoires in COVID-19. Study context: Collection of acute and convalescent COVID-19 samples took place in the United States, Italy and Spain. T cells, B-cell-depleted T cells, or PBMCs supplied cDNA or gDNA.

This clone appeared a single time. Trimming cost V 4 bases and J 4 bases; bases outside gene matches: 9. The CDR3 has 16 residues. Germline V CDR1 and CDR2: SGHRS, YFSETQ. Authors' data handling: Estimated nucleated cell counts came from reference gene primer amplification. Some clones are missing from TCRdb's copy, which holds only in-frame ones; the method was immunoSEQ multiplex PCR. V, J and clone size derive from that table, while D and trimming were established from the DNA sequence. The sample has some 210,000 clones, roughly four fifths seen once. The V call is TRBV5-1, the J call TRBJ2-3; 10 nucleotides agree with TRBD2. Sequenced sample: peripheral blood. This receptor was obtained from a woman between 70 and 85 years old with active or convalescent COVID-19. CDR3: CASSVGSSGRPDTQYF. The CDR3 nucleotides are TGCGCCAGCAGCGTTGGTTCTAGCGGGAGACCAGATACGCAGTATTTT.